The rows below give T cell receptor beta chains drawn from one sample of a study of control samples from healthy donors and cancer patients. Generated by immunoSEQ multiplex PCR, the TCRdb table keeps only in-frame clones and is missing some. The profile shows some 150,000 clones, about 90% of them singletons. Sample: blood. The receptors derive from a man between 18 and 35 years old in good health. CDR3s include the opening cysteine and the closing phenylalanine or tryptophan. The D gene is left open where the match is weak. The size field is filled for only some rows; it gives once, few, many or a size class.

j_call | v_call | clone_size | d_call | cdr3_aa | cdr3_nt
TRBJ1-2 | TRBV6-4 | - | TRBD1 | CASSEGRGTGNGYTF | TGTGCCAGCAGTGAAGGGCGTGGGACAGGGAACGGCTACACCTTC
TRBJ1-2 | TRBV6-5 | - | - | CASTPGGGNYGYTF | TGTGCCAGCACCCCGGGCGGGGGGAACTATGGCTACACCTTC
TRBJ2-1 | TRBV27 | - | - | CASSFRGNEQFF | TGTGCCAGCAGTTTTAGAGGAAATGAGCAGTTCTTC
TRBJ2-1 | TRBV2 | - | - | CASSENGNEQFF | TGTGCCAGCAGTGAGAACGGGAATGAGCAGTTCTTC
TRBJ2-1 | TRBV10-1 | medium-sized | - | CASSESSVDEQFF | TGCGCCAGCAGTGAGTCGTCGGTAGATGAGCAGTTCTTC
TRBJ2-1 | TRBV5-6 | - | - | CASSSKVGGLGYNEQFF | TGTGCCAGCAGCTCCAAGGTTGGTGGGCTCGGATACAATGAGCAGTTCTTC
TRBJ1-3 | TRBV12-5 | - | TRBD1 | CASGVGQPSSGNTIYF | TGTGCTAGTGGTGTGGGACAGCCGAGCTCTGGAAACACCATATATTTT
TRBJ2-1 | TRBV27 | - | - | CASSRGPSGYNEQFF | TGTGCCTCCAGCCGGGGGCCTAGCGGATACAATGAGCAGTTCTTC
TRBJ2-5 | TRBV29-1 | - | - | CSVESQGETQYF | TGCAGCGTTGAGTCCCAAGGGGAGACCCAGTACTTC
TRBJ2-1 | TRBV6-4 | - | - | CASSMTFYNEQFF | TGTGCCAGCAGTATGACTTTCTACAATGAGCAGTTCTTC
TRBJ1-1 | TRBV6-2/TRBV6-3 | - | TRBD1 | CASSPWAQGDTEAFF | TGTGCCAGCAGTCCATGGGCGCAGGGGGACACTGAAGCTTTCTTT
TRBJ2-5 | TRBV25-1 | once | - | CASSEFGGETQYF | TGTGCCAGCAGTGAATTCGGCGGGGAGACCCAGTACTTC
TRBJ2-5 | TRBV5-1 | - | - | CASSSEMETQYF | TGCGCCAGCAGCTCCGAGATGGAGACCCAGTACTTC
TRBJ2-6 | TRBV7-9 | - | - | CASSSRGGTRASGANVLTF | TGTGCCAGCAGCTCCAGAGGGGGGACCCGCGCCTCTGGGGCCAACGTCCTGACTTTC
TRBJ2-3 | TRBV4-2 | once | - | CASSLGGSDTQYF | TGTGCCAGCAGCCTAGGGGGGTCAGATACGCAGTATTTT
TRBJ1-4 | TRBV7-9 | - | TRBD1 | CASSHGRGRLALNEKLFF | TGTGCCAGCAGCCACGGCAGGGGGCGTTTGGCCCTTAATGAAAAACTGTTTTTT
TRBJ2-5 | TRBV19 | - | - | CASSIDSGAGETQYF | TGTGCCAGTAGTATAGATTCCGGGGCCGGAGAGACCCAGTACTTC
TRBJ2-3 | TRBV5-4 | - | TRBD2 | CASRDVGLAGGTDTQYF | TGTGCCAGCAGGGACGTGGGACTAGCGGGCGGGACAGATACGCAGTATTTT
TRBJ2-6 | TRBV28 | - | - | CASSFLLSGANVLTF | TGTGCCAGCAGCTTTCTCCTCTCTGGGGCCAACGTCCTGACTTTC
TRBJ2-6 | TRBV21-1 | - | - | CASRSDPPGDNVLTF | TGTGCCAGCAGGTCGGACCCCCCGGGTGACAACGTCCTGACTTTC
TRBJ2-7 | TRBV18 | - | TRBD1 | CASSLDRDEQYF | TGTGCCAGCTCCCTCGACAGGGACGAGCAGTACTTC
TRBJ1-3 | TRBV18 | - | - | CASSPSGGPNSGNTIYF | TGTGCCAGCTCACCATCCGGGGGGCCTAACTCTGGAAACACCATATATTTT
TRBJ1-4 | TRBV9 | - | TRBD1 | CASSAPGQGDEKLFF | TGTGCCAGCAGCGCCCCGGGACAGGGAGATGAAAAACTGTTTTTT
TRBJ2-3 | TRBV19 | - | - | CASSWRAGSNTDTQYF | TGTGCCAGTAGTTGGCGCGCGGGAAGTAACACAGATACGCAGTATTTT
TRBJ1-1 | TRBV24-1 | - | - | CATRQTGNTEAFF | TGTGCCACCAGGCAAACAGGGAACACTGAAGCTTTCTTT
TRBJ1-5 | TRBV19 | - | TRBD1 | CASSVTGQEPQHF | TGTGCCAGTAGTGTGACAGGGCAGGAGCCCCAGCATTTT
TRBJ2-1 | TRBV23-1 | - | TRBD2 | CASSTSGGANEQFF | TGCGCCAGCAGTACTAGCGGGGGGGCCAATGAGCAGTTCTTC
TRBJ2-7 | TRBV3-1/TRBV3-2 | - | - | CASSPRDTYSYEQYF | TGTGCCAGCAGCCCCCGGGACACTTACTCCTACGAGCAGTACTTC
TRBJ2-7 | TRBV7-3 | - | TRBD1 | CASNYSPHRGLYEQYF | TGTGCCAGCAACTACTCACCGCACAGGGGATTATACGAGCAGTACTTC
TRBJ2-3 | TRBV7-3 | - | - | CASSLGHNTDTQYF | TGTGCCAGCAGCTTAGGACATAACACAGATACGCAGTATTTT
TRBJ2-7 | TRBV7-2 | - | - | CASSYRDIPYEQYF | TGTGCCAGCAGCTACCGGGACATTCCCTACGAGCAGTACTTC
TRBJ1-2 | TRBV6-6 | - | - | CASSLGPITLGYGYTF | TGTGCCAGCAGTTTGGGACCGATTACACTGGGTTATGGCTACACCTTC
TRBJ2-3 | TRBV28 | - | TRBD1 | CASSTGVRSDTQYF | TGTGCCAGCAGCACAGGGGTTCGGTCAGATACGCAGTATTTT
TRBJ2-5 | TRBV29-1 | - | TRBD2 | CSVEGLAEETQYF | TGCAGCGTTGAAGGACTAGCGGAAGAGACCCAGTACTTC
TRBJ1-3 | TRBV9 | - | TRBD1 | CASSPLTGAIYF | TGTGCCAGCAGCCCCCTTACAGGGGCCATATATTTT
TRBJ1-2 | TRBV19 | - | TRBD1 | CASSVTGSPVDNYGYTF | TGTGCCAGTAGTGTGACAGGGTCCCCAGTCGATAACTATGGCTACACCTTC
TRBJ1-2 | TRBV3-1/TRBV3-2 | - | - | CASSQVLVSAGYTF | TGTGCCAGCAGCCAAGTTTTAGTTTCAGCTGGCTACACCTTC
TRBJ2-3 | TRBV6-5 | - | TRBD1 | CASSYGQGASPDTQYF | TGTGCCAGCAGTTACGGACAGGGGGCGAGTCCAGATACGCAGTATTTT
TRBJ2-4 | TRBV7-9 | - | - | CASSLGQGTKNIQYF | TGTGCCAGCAGCTTAGGGCAGGGAACCAAAAACATTCAGTACTTC
TRBJ1-2 | TRBV12-3/TRBV12-4 | - | TRBD1 | CASRTGGGYGYTF | TGTGCCAGCAGAACAGGGGGCGGCTATGGCTACACCTTC
TRBJ1-6 | TRBV5-6 | - | - | CASSSHRFSSYNSPLHF | TGTGCCAGCAGCTCTCACCGCTTTAGCTCCTATAATTCACCCCTCCACTTT
TRBJ2-7 | TRBV3-1/TRBV3-2 | - | - | CASSLRFTGTASYEQYF | TGTGCCAGCAGCCTAAGATTCACCGGGACGGCCTCCTACGAGCAGTACTTC
TRBJ2-7 | TRBV7-9 | - | - | CASSFGPASSYEQYF | TGTGCCAGCAGCTTTGGTCCAGCTAGCTCCTACGAGCAGTACTTC
TRBJ2-3 | TRBV28 | - | - | CASSLFRPYTDTQYF | TGTGCCAGCAGTTTATTCAGGCCTTACACAGATACGCAGTATTTT
TRBJ2-1 | TRBV7-3 | - | - | CASSSHPGADNEQFF | TGTGCCAGCAGCTCCCACCCGGGGGCCGACAATGAGCAGTTCTTC
TRBJ2-1 | TRBV30 | - | TRBD1 | CAWSVQGSSYNEQFF | TGTGCCTGGAGTGTACAGGGGAGCTCCTACAATGAGCAGTTCTTC
TRBJ1-4 | TRBV9 | - | - | CASSVEGEEKLFF | TGTGCCAGCAGCGTAGAAGGCGAAGAAAAACTGTTTTTT
TRBJ1-2 | TRBV7-9 | - | - | CASSLEGQRIYYGYTF | TGTGCCAGCAGCTTAGAAGGACAGAGAATCTACTATGGCTACACCTTC